This TCR beta chain was profiled in a study of blood T cell repertoires in COVID-19. The method was immunoSEQ multiplex PCR; TCRdb's version includes in-frame clones alone and lacks a portion of them. The table includes some 64,000 clones, around 85% detected once. This clonotype was obtained from a woman aged 80 or over with active or convalescent COVID-19. Sequenced sample: peripheral blood.

The CDR3 spells CASTPPTGPGSNQPQHF. Written as DNA, the CDR3 is TGTGCCAGTACTCCCCCAACAGGGCCGGGGAGCAATCAGCCCCAGCATTTT. The V gene is TRBV19, the J gene TRBJ1-5; D may be TRBD1 (6 bases). Germline CDR1 is LNHDA and CDR2 is SQIVND (reference sequence). Trimming shortened V by 7 bases and J by 1 base, and 20 bases separated the two germline ends. CDR3 length: 17 residues.